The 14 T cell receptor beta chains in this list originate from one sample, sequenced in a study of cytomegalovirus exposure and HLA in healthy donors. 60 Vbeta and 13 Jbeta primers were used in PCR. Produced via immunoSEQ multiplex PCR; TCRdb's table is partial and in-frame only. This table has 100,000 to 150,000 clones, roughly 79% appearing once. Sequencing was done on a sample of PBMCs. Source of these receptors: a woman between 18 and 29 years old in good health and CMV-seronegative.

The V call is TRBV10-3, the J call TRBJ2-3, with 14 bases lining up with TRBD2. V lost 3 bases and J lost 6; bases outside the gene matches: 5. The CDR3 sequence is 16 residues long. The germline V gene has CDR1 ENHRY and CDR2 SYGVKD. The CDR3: CAISEGLAGGGDTQYF. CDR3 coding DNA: TGTGCCATCAGTGAAGGACTAGCGGGAGGCGGGGATACGCAGTATTTT.

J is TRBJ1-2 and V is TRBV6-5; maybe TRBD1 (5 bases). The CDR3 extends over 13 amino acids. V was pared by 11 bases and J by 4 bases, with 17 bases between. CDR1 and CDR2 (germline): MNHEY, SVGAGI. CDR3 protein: CASSRDGAYGYTF. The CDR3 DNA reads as TGTGCCTCCTCGCGGGACGGCGCCTATGGCTACACCTTC.

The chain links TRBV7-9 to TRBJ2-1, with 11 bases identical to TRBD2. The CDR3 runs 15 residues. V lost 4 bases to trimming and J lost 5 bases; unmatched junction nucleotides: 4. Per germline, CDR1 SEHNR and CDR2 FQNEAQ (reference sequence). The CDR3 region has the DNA TGTGCCAGCAGCTCCGGGACTAGCGGAGACAATGAGCAGTTCTTC. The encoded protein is CASSSGTSGDNEQFF. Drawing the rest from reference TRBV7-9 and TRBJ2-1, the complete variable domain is DTGVSQNPRHKITKRGQNVTFRCDPISEHNRLYWYRQTLGQGPEFLTYFQNEAQLEKSRLLSDRFSAERPKGSFSTLEIQRTEQGDSAMYLCASSSGTSGDNEQFFGPGTRLTVL.

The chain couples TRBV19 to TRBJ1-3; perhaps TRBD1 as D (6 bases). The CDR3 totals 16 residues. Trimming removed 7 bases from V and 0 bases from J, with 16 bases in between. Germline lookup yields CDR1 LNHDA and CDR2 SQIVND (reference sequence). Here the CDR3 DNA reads TGTGCCAGTACCTTGACAGGTCCCCGCTCTGGAAACACCATATATTTT. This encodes CASTLTGPRSGNTIYF.

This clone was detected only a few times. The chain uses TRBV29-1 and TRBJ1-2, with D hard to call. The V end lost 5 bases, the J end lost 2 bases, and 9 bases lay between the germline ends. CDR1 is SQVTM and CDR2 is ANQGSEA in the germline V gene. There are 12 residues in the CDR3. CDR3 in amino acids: CSVRLENYGYTF. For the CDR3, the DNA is TGCAGCGTTCGTCTAGAAAACTATGGCTACACCTTC.

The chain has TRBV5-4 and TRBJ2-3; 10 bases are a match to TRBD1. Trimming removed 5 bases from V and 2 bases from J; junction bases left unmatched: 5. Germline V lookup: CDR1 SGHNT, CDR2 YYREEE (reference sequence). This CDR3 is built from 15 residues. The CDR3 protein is CASRMGQGITDTQYF. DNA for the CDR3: TGTGCCAGCAGGATGGGACAGGGGATCACAGATACGCAGTATTTT.

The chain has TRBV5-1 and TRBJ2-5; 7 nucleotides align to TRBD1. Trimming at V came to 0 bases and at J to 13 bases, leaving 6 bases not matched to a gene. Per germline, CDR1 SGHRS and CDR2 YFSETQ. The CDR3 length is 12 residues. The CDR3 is CASSLAGQDLYF. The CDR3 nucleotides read TGCGCCAGCAGCTTGGCCGGACAGGATCTGTACTTC.

Here the CDR3 reads CASSISSNQPQHF. The DNA for the CDR3 is TGTGCCAGTAGTATCTCCTCTAATCAGCCCCAGCATTTT. The chain employs TRBV19 and TRBJ1-5, with D unresolved. Germline CDR1 and CDR2: LNHDA and SQIVND (reference sequence). The length of the CDR3 is 13 residues. With 3 bases removed from V and 4 bases from J, the gap between germline ends came to 7 bases.

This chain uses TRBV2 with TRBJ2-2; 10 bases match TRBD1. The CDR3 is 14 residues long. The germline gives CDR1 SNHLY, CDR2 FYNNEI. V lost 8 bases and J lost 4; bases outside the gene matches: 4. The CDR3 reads CASGTGAFTGELFF. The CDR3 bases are TGTGCCAGCGGGACAGGGGCGTTCACCGGGGAGCTGTTTTTT.

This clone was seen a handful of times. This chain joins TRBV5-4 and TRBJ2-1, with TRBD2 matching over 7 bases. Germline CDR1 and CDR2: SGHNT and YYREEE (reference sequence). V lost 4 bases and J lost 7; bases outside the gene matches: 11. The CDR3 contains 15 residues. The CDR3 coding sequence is TGTGCCAGCAGCGATCCTAGCGGCGGGGAGAATGAGCAGTTCTTC. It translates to CASSDPSGGENEQFF. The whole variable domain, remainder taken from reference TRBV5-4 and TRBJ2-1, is ETGVTQSPTHLIKTRGQQVTLRCSSQSGHNTVSWYQQALGQGPQFIFQYYREEENGRGNFPPRFSGLQFPNYSSELNVNALELDDSALYLCASSDPSGGENEQFFGPGTRLTVL.

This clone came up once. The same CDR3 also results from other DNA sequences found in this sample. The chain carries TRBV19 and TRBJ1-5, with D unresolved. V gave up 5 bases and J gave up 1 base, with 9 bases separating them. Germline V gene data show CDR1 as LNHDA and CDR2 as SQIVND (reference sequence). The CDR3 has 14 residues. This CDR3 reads CASSAGGSNQPQHF. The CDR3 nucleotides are TGTGCCAGTAGTGCCGGAGGGAGCAATCAGCCCCAGCATTTT.

DNA of the CDR3: TGCAGCGTTGGGGGATCTGGGACTAGCAGGATCTACGAGCAGTACTTC. It is translated as CSVGGSGTSRIYEQYF. The J gene is TRBJ2-7, the V gene TRBV29-1, with 9 positions matching TRBD2. Per germline, CDR1 SQVTM and CDR2 ANQGSEA. This CDR3 is 16 amino acids long. V lost 4 bases and J lost 3; bases outside the gene matches: 13.

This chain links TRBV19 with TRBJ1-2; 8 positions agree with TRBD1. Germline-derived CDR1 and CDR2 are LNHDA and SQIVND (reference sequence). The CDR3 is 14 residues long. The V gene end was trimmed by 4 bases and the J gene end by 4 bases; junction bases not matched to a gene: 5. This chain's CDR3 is CASSSRGRSYGYTF. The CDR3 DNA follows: TGTGCCAGTAGTAGCAGGGGGCGCAGCTATGGCTACACCTTC.

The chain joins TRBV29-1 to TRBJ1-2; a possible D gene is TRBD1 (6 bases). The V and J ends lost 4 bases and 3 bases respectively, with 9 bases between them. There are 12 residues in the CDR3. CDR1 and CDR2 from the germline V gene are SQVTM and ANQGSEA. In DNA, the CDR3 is TGCAGCGTTGTGGGACAAGACTATGGCTACACCTTC. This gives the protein CSVVGQDYGYTF.